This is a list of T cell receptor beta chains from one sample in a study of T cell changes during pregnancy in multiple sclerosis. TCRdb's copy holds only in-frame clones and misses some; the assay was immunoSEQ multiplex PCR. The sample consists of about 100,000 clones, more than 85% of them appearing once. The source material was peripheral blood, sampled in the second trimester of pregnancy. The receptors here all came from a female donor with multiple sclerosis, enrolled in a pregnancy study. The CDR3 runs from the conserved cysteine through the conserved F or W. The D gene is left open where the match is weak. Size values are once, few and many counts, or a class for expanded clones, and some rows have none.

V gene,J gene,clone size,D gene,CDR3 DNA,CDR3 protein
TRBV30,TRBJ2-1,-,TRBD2,TGTGCCTGGAGTGTCACTAGCGGGATATACAATGAGCAGTTCTTC,CAWSVTSGIYNEQFF
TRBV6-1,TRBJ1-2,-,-,TGTGCCAGCAGTGCCGAGCAGGTCTATGGCTACACCTTC,CASSAEQVYGYTF
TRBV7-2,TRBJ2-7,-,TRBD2,TGTGCCAGCAGCGGAACTAGCGGGAGTAGGGAGCAGTACTTC,CASSGTSGSREQYF
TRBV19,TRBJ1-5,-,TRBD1,TGTGCCAGTAGTAGTTACAGGGGACAGCCCCAGCATTTT,CASSSYRGQPQHF
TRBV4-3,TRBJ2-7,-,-,TGCGCCAGCAGCACAGGGTACGGTTCCTACGAGCAGTACTTC,CASSTGYGSYEQYF
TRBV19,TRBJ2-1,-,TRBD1,TGTGCCAGTGCCCCAAGGGGGCAGGGTTACAATGAGCAGTTCTTC,CASAPRGQGYNEQFF
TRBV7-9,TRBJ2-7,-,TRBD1,TGTGCCAGCAGCACAGGGGGGAGCTTC,CASSTGGSF
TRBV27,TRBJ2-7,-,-,TGTGCCAGCAGTTTGACAGCCTCCTACGAGCAGTACTTC,CASSLTASYEQYF
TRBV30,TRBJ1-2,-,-,TGTGCCTGGAGTGTACAAACGGGGGACTATGGCTACACCTTC,CAWSVQTGDYGYTF
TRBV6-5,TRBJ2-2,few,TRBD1,TGTGCCAGCAGTTACCCCCCGGGACAGGGGGCCGGGGAGCTGTTTTTT,CASSYPPGQGAGELFF
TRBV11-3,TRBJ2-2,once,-,TGTGCCAGCAGCCCTGCGATGAGCGGGGAGCTGTTTTTT,CASSPAMSGELFF
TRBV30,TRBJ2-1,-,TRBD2,TGTGCCTGGAGTGGAGGACTAGCTAACTACAATGAGCAGTTCTTC,CAWSGGLANYNEQFF
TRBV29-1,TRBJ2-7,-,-,TGCAGCGTTGGGGAGGGGCAGGGGACGTACTCCTACGAGCAGTACTTC,CSVGEGQGTYSYEQYF
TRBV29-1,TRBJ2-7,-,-,TGCAGCGTTGGTGGACAGCAATCCTCCTACGAGCAGTACTTC,CSVGGQQSSYEQYF
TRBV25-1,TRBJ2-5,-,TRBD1,TGTGCCAGCAGTTCAAACTACCGGGACAGGGGGCAAGAGACCCAGTACTTC,CASSSNYRDRGQETQYF
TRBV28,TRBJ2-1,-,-,TGTGCCAGCAGCACAAGAAGACAGAGCTCCTACAATGAGCAGTTCTTC,CASSTRRQSSYNEQFF
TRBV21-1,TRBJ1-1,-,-,TGTGCCAGCAGCATCCTATCCCGAGCCTTTTTGAACACTGAAGCTTTCTTT,CASSILSRAFLNTEAFF
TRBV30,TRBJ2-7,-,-,TGTGCCTGGACTAGCGACTCCTACGAGCAGTACTTC,CAWTSDSYEQYF
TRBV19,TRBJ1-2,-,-,TGTGCCAGTAGTGGAGTAGGGGCGCCCGGCTACACCTTC,CASSGVGAPGYTF
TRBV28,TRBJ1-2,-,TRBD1,TGTGCCAGCAGACTGACAGGGTTTGGCTACACCTTC,CASRLTGFGYTF
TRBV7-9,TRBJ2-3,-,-,TGTGCCAGCAGCCGAGTAGGGGCCGATACGCAGTATTTT,CASSRVGADTQYF
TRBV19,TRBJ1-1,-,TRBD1,TGTGCCAGTAGTGTACAGGGGGCAGGTGCTTTCTTT,CASSVQGAGAFF
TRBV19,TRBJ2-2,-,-,TGTGCCAGTAGGGGGGCCCTGAACACCGGGGAGCTGTTTTTT,CASRGALNTGELFF
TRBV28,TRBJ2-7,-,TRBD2,TGTGCCAGCAGTTCACTTTTTCTAGCGGGGGAGACCTACGAGCAGTACTTC,CASSSLFLAGETYEQYF
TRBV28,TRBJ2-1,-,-,TGTGCCAGCAGTTTCGCAGGGCCGAGGACAAATGAGCAGTTCTTC,CASSFAGPRTNEQFF
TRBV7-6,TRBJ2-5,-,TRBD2,TGTGCCAGCAGCTTAGAAGCCGGGGGGGTCCAAGAGACCCAGTACTTC,CASSLEAGGVQETQYF
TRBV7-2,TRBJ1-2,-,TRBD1,TGTGCCAGCAGCTGGACAGGGGCTAACTATGGCTACACCTTC,CASSWTGANYGYTF
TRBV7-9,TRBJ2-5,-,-,TGTGCCAGCAGCCTAAATCGGGGGTACCAAGAGACCCAGTACTTC,CASSLNRGYQETQYF
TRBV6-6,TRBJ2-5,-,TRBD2,TGTGCCAGCAGTTCCCACGCTAGCGGGACGGGGGAGACCCAGTACTTC,CASSSHASGTGETQYF